This T cell receptor beta chain was found in a study of blood T cells in healthy people across ages. Isolated PBMCs totaled at least 7 million in each sample. A second PCR, run for about 7 to 11 cycles, used a sample-barcoded 5' primer plus a J-beta primer mix. Each cDNA molecule, via a template-switch adaptor with 12 random nucleotides, was tagged. TCRdb analysed the 5' RACE reads with MiXCR anew, one entry per CDR3 protein. The repertoire holds about 1.5 million distinct CDR3 sequences, with roughly 40% as singletons. CDR1 LGHNT and CDR2 FRNRAP come from the germline V gene. CDR3 length: 16 residues. The trim removed 4 bases at V and 4 bases at J, leaving 8 bases unmatched. This clonotype showed up just a few times. What it binds is unknown. Study-level results: Underestimates were what the diversity estimates from one million T cells were considered to be.

Material: blood. The source is a woman between 18 and 30 years old in good health. This sequence joins TRBV12-5 and TRBJ2-3; 10 bases align to TRBD1. The CDR3 nucleotides are TGTGCTAGTGGTTCCACGGGGACAGGGGTCGCAGATACGCAGTATTTT. Its translation is CASGSTGTGVADTQYF.